This T cell receptor beta chain was found in a study of cytomegalovirus exposure and HLA in healthy donors. General study points: The study recorded 150 to 200 TCR beta chains that were cytomegalovirus-associated. Diagnosis of cytomegalovirus status made by the classifier reportedly showed high specificity and sensitivity. Most TCRs appeared rarely, but some public TCRs recurred in many donors.

CDR3 length: 13 residues. The V gene's germline CDR1 is MNHEY and CDR2 SMNVEV (reference sequence). V gave up 6 bases and J gave up 5 bases, with 12 bases separating them. As concerns this clone: Its antigen is still unknown.

Sequenced by immunoSEQ multiplex PCR; TCRdb stores in-frame clones only, minus some. The sample contains roughly 100,000 clones, about 88% of which appear only once. The V gene is TRBV27, the J gene TRBJ2-3, with D unclear. This clonotype originated in a woman aged 18-29 years in good health and CMV-seropositive. The sample consisted of PBMCs. The DNA for the CDR3 is TGTGCCAGCAGCCCCCGGGTGAAAGATACGCAGTATTTT. Protein sequence: CASSPRVKDTQYF.